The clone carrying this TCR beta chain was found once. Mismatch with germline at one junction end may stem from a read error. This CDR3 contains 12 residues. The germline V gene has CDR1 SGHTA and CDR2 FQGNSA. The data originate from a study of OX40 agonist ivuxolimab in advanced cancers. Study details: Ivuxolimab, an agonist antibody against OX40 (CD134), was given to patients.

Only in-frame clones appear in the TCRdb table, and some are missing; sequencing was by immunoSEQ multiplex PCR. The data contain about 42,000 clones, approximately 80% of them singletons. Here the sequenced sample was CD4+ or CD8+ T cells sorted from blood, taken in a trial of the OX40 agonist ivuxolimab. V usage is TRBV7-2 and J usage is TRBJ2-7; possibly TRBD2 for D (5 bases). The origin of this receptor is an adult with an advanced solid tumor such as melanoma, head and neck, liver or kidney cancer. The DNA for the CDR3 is TGTGCCAGCAGCCTAGCACTAGTCGAGCAGTACTTC. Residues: CASSLALVEQYF.